Following are 26 T cell receptor beta chains from one sample sequenced in a study of cytomegalovirus exposure and HLA in healthy donors. The PCR had 60 Vbeta and 13 Jbeta primers. Sequencing was performed with immunoSEQ multiplex PCR; in TCRdb, only in-frame clones are kept and a portion is missing. The sample includes 150,000 or so clones, around 81% of them seen just once. The source material was PBMCs. Every receptor here comes from a man aged 35 to 55 in good health and CMV-seronegative.

This sequence joins TRBV9 and TRBJ1-1; no clear D. The V and J ends lost 4 bases and 4 bases respectively, with 11 bases between them. CDR1 is SGDLS, CDR2 YYNGEE, per germline. The CDR3 has 13 amino acids. The CDR3 loop reads CASSTAGGTEAFF. CDR3 DNA sequence: TGTGCCAGCAGCACAGCGGGTGGCACTGAAGCTTTCTTT. The entire variable domain, with the rest obtained from reference TRBV9 and TRBJ1-1, is as follows: DSGVTQTPKHLITATGQRVTLRCSPRSGDLSVYWYQQSLDQGLQFLIQYYNGEERAKGNILERFSAQQFPDLHSELNLSSLELGDSALYFCASSTAGGTEAFFGQGTRLTVV.

The sample holds a few counts of this clone. The V and J genes are TRBV27 and TRBJ2-3; no definite D call. CDR3 length equals 15 residues. Per the germline V gene, CDR1 is MNHEY and CDR2 is SMNVEV (reference sequence). The V end was cut by 2 bases, the J end by 5 bases, with 14 bases between. CDR3 nucleotide sequence: TGTGCCAGCAGTTTAAAGAGCGCCCTAGGAGATACGCAGTATTTT. This sequence encodes CASSLKSALGDTQYF.

This clone turned up a few times. The genes are TRBV9 and TRBJ1-5; perhaps TRBD1 as D (6 bases). The CDR3 is 14 amino acids. Germline values: CDR1 SGDLS, CDR2 YYNGEE. V lost 1 base and J lost 6, with 11 bases in between. Here the CDR3 DNA reads TGTGCCAGCAGCGTATCAGGGGATGCTCAGCCCCAGCATTTT. It yields the protein CASSVSGDAQPQHF. Based on the CDR3 plus reference TRBV9 and TRBJ1-5, the full variable domain is DSGVTQTPKHLITATGQRVTLRCSPRSGDLSVYWYQQSLDQGLQFLIQYYNGEERAKGNILERFSAQQFPDLHSELNLSSLELGDSALYFCASSVSGDAQPQHFGDGTRLSIL.

The V call is TRBV1, the J call TRBJ2-2; the table names TRBD1, a call not compared with the DNA. TRBV1 counts as a pseudogene. The CDR3 is made up of 16 amino acids. The CDR3 region is CTSSPGQGQVGGELFF. CDR3 DNA sequence: TGCACCAGCAGCCCGGGACAGGGGCAAGTCGGCGGGGAGCTGTTTTTT.

The V and J genes are TRBV6-5 and TRBJ1-4; TRBD1 aligns across 9 bases. The CDR3 covers 14 residues. Per the germline V gene, CDR1 is MNHEY and CDR2 is SVGAGI. V lost 6 bases, J lost 8 bases, and 7 bases stayed unmatched. CDR3 in DNA: TGTGCCAGCAGACCCGGGACAGGGAGGGAAAAACTGTTTTTT. It encodes CASRPGTGREKLFF.

This clone occurred once. The chain combines TRBV30 with TRBJ1-5; TRBD1 matches 7 bases. The CDR3 totals 15 residues. V trimming: 3 bases; J trimming: 7 bases; junction bases outside the gene matches: 12. The V gene's germline CDR1 is GTSNPN and CDR2 SVGIG (reference sequence). In DNA form, the CDR3 reads TGTGCCTGGAGCTTAAACCGGGACAGCGGGCAGCCCCAGCATTTT. It codes for CAWSLNRDSGQPQHF.

V usage is TRBV27 and J usage is TRBJ2-2; tentative D call: TRBD1 (6 bases). The CDR3 runs 16 residues. V lost 3 bases to trimming and J lost 1 base, with 12 bases between them. Germline values: CDR1 MNHEY, CDR2 SMNVEV (reference sequence). Here the CDR3 DNA reads TGTGCCAGCAGTTTCCAGGGGCCACAGAACACCGGGGAGCTGTTTTTT. Translating it yields CASSFQGPQNTGELFF.

The CDR3 region has the DNA TGTGCCAGCAGCTTAAGGGGGTGGGCGGACCAGAAGTATACGCAGTATTTT. Translating it yields CASSLRGWADQKYTQYF. This sequence joins TRBV7-6 and TRBJ2-3, with a possible D match to TRBD1 (6 bases). CDR1 SGHVS and CDR2 FNYEAQ come from the germline V gene. Trimming cost V 2 bases and J 7 bases, with 22 bases left between them. There are 17 residues in the CDR3.

The gene calls are TRBV16 and TRBJ1-2, with D perhaps TRBD1 (5 bases). Between the trimmed V and J ends, which lost 1 base and 2 bases, there was a span of 5 bases. The germline CDR1 and CDR2 sequences are KGHSY and FQNENV. The CDR3 contains 13 residues. The CDR3 spells CASSQWGNYGYTF. In DNA, the CDR3 is TGTGCCAGCAGCCAATGGGGCAACTATGGCTACACCTTC.

V and J are TRBV6-5 and TRBJ2-1, with 12 bases matching TRBD2. The CDR3 is made up of 14 amino acids. CDR1 is MNHEY and CDR2 is SVGAGI in the germline V gene. Germline trimming cut 3 bases from V and 7 bases from J; bases unmatched to any gene: 1. CDR3 sequence reads: CASSYGLAGNEQFF. CDR3 in DNA: TGTGCCAGCAGTTATGGACTAGCGGGGAATGAGCAGTTCTTC.

This chain links TRBV6-1 with TRBJ2-3; 9 bases are a match to TRBD2. CDR1 is MNHNS and CDR2 is SASEGT in the germline V gene. This CDR3 spans 14 amino acids. The ends lost 7 bases at V and 6 bases at J; junction bases unmatched: 8. CDR3 loop: CASTMGLATDTQYF. DNA of the CDR3: TGTGCCAGCACCATGGGACTAGCTACGGATACGCAGTATTTT.

In this sample, this clone turned up a few times. This chain connects TRBV29-1 to TRBJ1-5; the D gene is possibly TRBD1 (5 bases). This CDR3 contains 14 residues. Trimming left V 4 bases short and J 0 bases short, with 10 bases between. Germline CDR1 reads SQVTM; CDR2 reads ANQGSEA. CDR3 sequence reads: CSVAGGFSNQPQHF. The CDR3 DNA reads as TGCAGCGTTGCCGGGGGTTTTAGCAATCAGCCCCAGCATTTT.

V and J are TRBV5-1 and TRBJ1-2; 11 positions match TRBD1. This CDR3 contains 14 residues. Per germline, CDR1 SGHRS and CDR2 YFSETQ. V lost 4 bases and J lost 8; bases outside the gene matches: 7. This chain's CDR3 is CASSQDRGQVGYTF. For the CDR3, the DNA is TGCGCCAGCAGCCAGGACAGGGGGCAAGTCGGCTACACCTTC.

The chain carries TRBV21-1 and TRBJ2-7; the D call TRBD1 from the table was never checked on the DNA. TRBV21-1 corresponds to a pseudogene. The CDR3 is 14 residues long. The DNA for the CDR3 is TGTGCCTCTCCCCCGGGGCAGGGGTATAACGAGCAGTACGTC. Translated, it gives CASPPGQGYNEQYV.

The chain is built from TRBV29-1 and TRBJ2-7; D possibly corresponds to TRBD2 (6 bases). The CDR3 runs to 20 residues. Per germline, CDR1 SQVTM and CDR2 ANQGSEA. Trimming took off 2 bases at V and 0 bases at J, with 29 bases between the two ends. CDR3 nucleotides: TGCAGCGTTGAACTGGGACGGGACTCACTCAACCATAAGCCCTCCTACGAGCAGTACTTC. Translation: CSVELGRDSLNHKPSYEQYF.

CDR3 DNA sequence: TGTGCCAGCAGTTCCAGGGGACGGCTCTACACCTTC. Amino acid sequence: CASSSRGRLYTF. This chain connects TRBV28 to TRBJ1-2; D possibly corresponds to TRBD1 (6 bases). With 4 bases removed from V and 10 bases from J, the gap between germline ends came to 13 bases. The V gene's germline CDR1 is MDHEN and CDR2 SYDVKM. This CDR3 region has 12 residues.

The rearrangement uses TRBV30 and TRBJ2-3, with 11 bases fitting TRBD2. CDR1 GTSNPN and CDR2 SVGIG come from the germline V gene (reference sequence). CDR3 length: 18 amino acids. V lost 0 bases, J lost 0 bases, and 8 bases stayed unmatched. In DNA, the CDR3 is TGTGCCTGGAGTGTAAGGCTAGCGGGAGGAACTAGCACAGATACGCAGTATTTT. This encodes CAWSVRLAGGTSTDTQYF.

CDR3 bases: TGTGCCAGAGGTCGGGCCAGGTGGGGGAGGAAGCAGTTCTTC. It translates to CARGRARWGRKQFF. The chain couples TRBV5-3 to TRBJ2-1; weak D call: TRBD2 (6 bases). TRBV5-3 is labeled an ORF, and its function is uncertain. Trimming removed 7 bases at V and 11 bases at J, with 22 bases between. The CDR3 runs 14 residues.

This clone was detected only a few times. This CDR3 reads CASSVDRGEKLFF. In nucleotides, the CDR3 is TGTGCCAGCAGCGTAGACAGGGGAGAAAAACTGTTTTTT. The chain combines TRBV9 with TRBJ1-4; 7 bases align to TRBD1. V lost 0 bases to trimming and J lost 8 bases; unmatched junction nucleotides: 1. Germline lookup yields CDR1 SGDLS and CDR2 YYNGEE. This CDR3 contains 13 residues.

The chain has TRBV2 and TRBJ2-5; TRBD1 aligns across 7 bases. This CDR3 comprises 15 residues. V lost 4 bases, J lost 5 bases, and 10 bases stayed unmatched. CDR1 is SNHLY and CDR2 is FYNNEI in the germline V gene. CDR3 loop: CASSVNRDRGETQYF. CDR3 DNA: TGTGCCAGCAGTGTCAACCGGGACAGAGGGGAGACCCAGTACTTC.

The chain links TRBV5-1 to TRBJ1-1; TRBD1 agrees at 7 bases. Trimming took 0 bases from V and 4 from J; bases not matched to a gene: 3. The CDR3 extends over 14 amino acids. In germline, CDR1 is SGHRS, CDR2 YFSETQ. The CDR3 DNA follows: TGCGCCAGCAGCTTGGACAGGGGATCCACTGAAGCTTTCTTT. This codes for CASSLDRGSTEAFF.

The chain carries TRBV5-4 and TRBJ2-1; 7 nucleotides align to TRBD1. The CDR3 runs to 16 residues. CDR1 and CDR2 from the germline V gene are SGHNT and YYREEE (reference sequence). V gave up 3 bases and J gave up 1 base; unmatched junction bases: 7. The CDR3 DNA is TGTGCCAGCAGCTGGTCCCGGGACAGATCCTACAATGAGCAGTTCTTC. Translation gives CASSWSRDRSYNEQFF.

The chain has TRBV27 and TRBJ2-1; D is possibly TRBD2 (5 bases). This CDR3 spans 12 amino acids. Germline V gene sequence: CDR1 MNHEY, CDR2 SMNVEV (reference sequence). Trimming cost V 7 bases and J 10 bases, with 14 bases left between them. The chain's CDR3 is CASNTGLGEQFF. The CDR3 coding sequence is TGTGCCAGCAATACTGGACTCGGAGAGCAGTTCTTC.

This clone came up once. The genes are TRBV28 and TRBJ2-7, with 8 bases fitting TRBD1. The CDR3 covers 14 residues. CDR1 and CDR2 from the germline V gene are MDHEN and SYDVKM. Trimming cost V 6 bases and J 4 bases; bases outside gene matches: 8. Written as DNA, the CDR3 is TGTGCCAGCAGCCTGACAGGGGACCCTTACGAGCAGTACTTC. This gives the protein CASSLTGDPYEQYF.

This clone was counted only a few times. J is TRBJ1-1 and V is TRBV9, with 8 bases that match TRBD1. Germline V gene sequence: CDR1 SGDLS, CDR2 YYNGEE. V lost 3 bases to trimming and J lost 1 base; unmatched junction nucleotides: 5. The CDR3 extends over 15 amino acids. The DNA of the CDR3 is TGTGCCAGCAGCGCGACAGGGGCCTCGAACACTGAAGCTTTCTTT. Its translation: CASSATGASNTEAFF.

The V call is TRBV11-2, the J call TRBJ2-7; D possibly corresponds to TRBD1 (5 bases). CDR1 is SGHAT, CDR2 FQNNGV, per germline. The CDR3 consists of 13 residues. Between the trimmed V and J ends, which lost 1 base and 3 bases, there was a span of 7 bases. The CDR3 loop reads CASSLGQFYEQYV. CDR3 DNA: TGTGCCAGCAGCTTAGGACAGTTCTACGAGCAGTACGTC.